The 14 T cell receptor beta chains below were found in one sample sequenced in a study of graft-versus-host responses after intestinal transplantation. Clones were read by immunoSEQ multiplex PCR, and TCRdb kept only the in-frame ones, dropping some. The sample yields nearly 45,000 clones, roughly nine tenths seen once. Sequencing used PBMCs, obtained 524 days after transplant. Receptors originate from a human patient who received an intestinal transplant, so some T cells may come from the graft donor.

This chain's CDR3 is CASSLQLNTEAFF. The CDR3 DNA reads TGTGCCAGCAGCTTACAATTGAACACTGAAGCTTTCTTT. V gene TRBV11-3 combines with J gene TRBJ1-1; D not resolved. V lost 2 bases and J 0 bases, leaving 4 bases between the germline ends. The CDR3 covers 13 residues. The germline V gene encodes CDR1 SGHNT and CDR2 YENEEA.

The rearrangement uses TRBV29-1 and TRBJ1-2; D not certain. Germline loops: CDR1 SQVTM, CDR2 ANQGSEA. There are 12 residues in the CDR3. Trimming took 6 bases from V and 4 from J, leaving 12 bases between them. The CDR3 sequence: CSVTTSGYGYTF. The CDR3, as DNA: TGCAGCGTGACGACATCTGGCTATGGCTACACCTTC. Filled out from reference TRBV29-1 and TRBJ1-2, the complete variable domain reads SAVISQKPSRDICQRGTSLTIQCQVDSQVTMMFWYRQQPGQSLTLIATANQGSEATYESGFVIDKFPISRPNLTFSTLTVSNMSPEDSSIYLCSVTTSGYGYTFGSGTRLTVV.

The genes are TRBV28 and TRBJ2-7, with 9 bases matching TRBD2. After removal of 6 bases from V and 3 bases from J, the junction contained 12 bases not matched to a gene. Germline loops: CDR1 MDHEN, CDR2 SYDVKM. The CDR3 loop spans 16 amino acids. In DNA form, the CDR3 reads TGTGCCAGCAGCCCCCCCACTAGCGGGCCATTCTACGAGCAGTACTTC. Its translation: CASSPPTSGPFYEQYF.

V usage is TRBV11-3 and J usage is TRBJ2-1; 16 positions match TRBD2. The junction had 4 bases not matched to a gene; V was cut back by 5 bases and J by 6 bases. CDR1 and CDR2 from the germline V gene are SGHNT and YENEEA. The CDR3 covers 16 residues. Here the CDR3 reads CASSGTSGRVTNEQFF. The CDR3, as DNA: TGTGCCAGCAGCGGGACTAGCGGGAGGGTTACCAATGAGCAGTTCTTC.

This clone was seen a single time. The CDR3: CASSRGGGSTDTQYF. CDR3 nucleotides: TGTGCCAGCAGCAGGGGGGGCGGAAGCACAGATACGCAGTATTTT. The rearrangement joins TRBV5-4 to TRBJ2-3, with D perhaps matching TRBD2 (7 bases). CDR1 and CDR2 from the germline V gene are SGHNT and YYREEE (reference sequence). The CDR3 contains 15 residues. V was pared by 4 bases and J by 0 bases, with 12 bases between.

The rearrangement joins TRBV5-1 to TRBJ2-7, with 9 bases lining up with TRBD1. CDR1 is SGHRS, CDR2 YFSETQ, per germline. J was trimmed by 3 bases and V by 0 bases; bases with no gene match: 4. CDR3 length: 15 residues. CDR3 region: CASSLGDRAHYEQYF. DNA for the CDR3: TGCGCCAGCAGCTTGGGGGACAGGGCTCACTACGAGCAGTACTTC.

In its sample, this clone was seen once. The chain has TRBV5-4 and TRBJ2-5, with TRBD1 matching 9 bases. CDR1 and CDR2 (germline): SGHNT, YYREEE (reference sequence). The V and J ends lost 2 bases and 7 bases, in that order; junction bases with no gene match: 9. This CDR3 is built from 15 residues. CDR3 amino acids: CASSFEGQGMGTQYF. CDR3 sequence (DNA): TGTGCCAGCAGCTTTGAAGGACAGGGGATGGGGACCCAGTACTTC.

This chain uses TRBV5-1 with TRBJ1-2; 9 positions agree with TRBD1. The CDR3 loop spans 15 amino acids. Germline V CDR1 and CDR2: SGHRS, YFSETQ. V gave up 0 bases and J gave up 3 bases; unmatched junction bases: 3. The chain's CDR3 is CASSLERTGDYGYTF. The CDR3 nucleotides read TGCGCCAGCAGCTTGGAGAGGACAGGGGACTATGGCTACACCTTC.

The genes are TRBV2 and TRBJ2-1, with D perhaps matching TRBD1 or TRBD2 (5 bases each). Trimming shortened V by 6 bases and J by 10 bases, and 10 bases separated the two germline ends. The CDR3 spans 11 residues. The germline CDR1 and CDR2 sequences are SNHLY and FYNNEI. The CDR3 is CASRLGTEQFF. The CDR3 DNA reads TGTGCCAGCAGACTAGGGACGGAGCAGTTCTTC.

The chain joins TRBV19 to TRBJ2-1, with TRBD2 matching 10 bases. The trim removed 0 bases at V and 8 bases at J, leaving 4 bases unmatched. Germline-derived CDR1 and CDR2 are LNHDA and SQIVND (reference sequence). This CDR3 region has 15 residues. CDR3 in DNA: TGTGCCAGTAGTATAGATGGACTAGCGGTCGATGAGCAGTTCTTC. This gives the protein CASSIDGLAVDEQFF.

The rearrangement links TRBV28 to TRBJ1-1; a possible D gene is TRBD1 (6 bases). The germline V and J ends were trimmed by 3 bases and 5 bases, with 22 bases remaining between them. Looked up from germline, CDR1 is MDHEN and CDR2 is SYDVKM. The CDR3 extends over 17 amino acids. For the CDR3, the DNA is TGTGCCAGCAGTTTTGCGTCCGGGGGGCATTTCTGGACTGAAGCTTTCTTT. Translating gives CASSFASGGHFWTEAFF.

V gene TRBV7-3 combines with J gene TRBJ2-1, with 9 bases aligning to TRBD1. V dropped 6 bases and J dropped 5; count of bases not matched to a gene: 5. Germline CDR1 and CDR2: SGHTA and FQGTGA. The CDR3 is 14 amino acids. The DNA of the CDR3 is TGTGCCAGCAGGGGCCGGACAGGGGACAATGAGCAGTTCTTC. It codes for CASRGRTGDNEQFF.

This chain links TRBV28 with TRBJ2-2; possible D gene TRBD1, 5 bases. The CDR3 contains 14 residues. V dropped 2 bases and J dropped 3 bases, with 7 bases sitting between them. Per the germline V gene, CDR1 is MDHEN and CDR2 is SYDVKM. The CDR3 sequence: CASSLQGHTGELFF. CDR3 nucleotides: TGTGCCAGCAGTTTACAGGGCCACACCGGGGAGCTGTTTTTT.

The CDR3 protein is CASSLGPGLGNTGELFF. Written as DNA, the CDR3 is TGTGCCAGCAGCTTGGGTCCGGGACTAGGGAACACCGGGGAGCTGTTTTTT. The chain combines TRBV7-3 with TRBJ2-2; 8 bases line up with TRBD2. Germline V gives CDR1 SGHTA, CDR2 FQGTGA. There are 17 residues in the CDR3. Trimming removed 3 bases from V and 1 base from J; junction bases left unmatched: 7.